This paragraph covers one TCR beta chain sequence. What it recognizes is unknown. Germline-derived CDR1 and CDR2 are SGHTA and FQGTGA. Trimming took 1 base from V and 2 from J, leaving 9 bases between them. The CDR3 runs to 14 residues. The study ran its PCR with 60 Vbeta and 13 Jbeta primers. Data came from immunoSEQ multiplex PCR; TCRdb stores just in-frame clones and leaves some out. The table for this sample gives 100,000 to 150,000 clones. This sample is drawn from a study of cytomegalovirus exposure and HLA in healthy donors. General study results and limits: Investigators reported 150 to 200 TCR beta chains as tied to cytomegalovirus. The study carried out a later analysis of TCR beta sequences. It associated some 17,000 of them with specific HLA alleles at a false discovery rate of 0.05. V segments that were indistinguishable, TRBV6-2 and TRBV6-3 among them, were omitted from analysis. Among donors in an Asian-associated ancestry cluster, a later analysis reportedly found fewer N-insertions than the approximately 700-donor mean.

This chain links TRBV7-3 with TRBJ2-7; a possible D gene is TRBD1 (5 bases). This TCR was sampled from a woman aged 40 to 50 in good health and CMV-seropositive. The sequenced sample was PBMCs. The CDR3 here is CASSLSQGPYEQYF. Written as DNA, the CDR3 is TGTGCCAGCAGCTTAAGTCAGGGTCCCTACGAGCAGTACTTC.